These 20 T cell receptor beta chains share one sample of origin, sequenced in a study of blood T cell repertoires in COVID-19. Method: immunoSEQ multiplex PCR; TCRdb's copy keeps in-frame clones and lacks some. The sample shows hundreds of thousands of clones, 70% to 90% of them seen only once. Sequences were obtained from peripheral blood. The source of these receptors is an older woman with COVID-19, enrolled during active disease.

This rearrangement joins TRBV5-6 to TRBJ1-2; a weak D match, TRBD1 (5 bases). Trimming cost V 3 bases and J 4 bases, with 16 bases left between them. The CDR3 loop spans 15 amino acids. Germline V gene lookup returns CDR1 SGHDT and CDR2 YYEEEE. This CDR3 is CASSSDTTIFYGYTF. The CDR3 coding sequence is TGTGCCAGCAGCTCGGACACGACGATTTTCTATGGCTACACCTTC.

The chain joins TRBV3-1 (or the pseudogene TRBV3-2) to TRBJ2-5, with unresolved D. CDR3 length equals 13 residues. CDR1 and CDR2 from the germline V gene are LGHDT and YNNKEL (reference sequence). V lost 1 base and J 5 bases, leaving 8 bases between the germline ends. The CDR3 DNA is TGTGCCAGCAGCCAAGGCTTCGGGGAGACCCAGTACTTC. Protein: CASSQGFGETQYF.

This chain connects TRBV21-1 to TRBJ1-2; TRBD1 is taken as the D call from the table, unchecked against the DNA. TRBV21-1 counts as a pseudogene. CDR3 length equals 21 residues. CDR3 bases: TGTGCCAGCACCACCTCCGGGACAGGGGGCTGTTCGCGGAAGCATAACTATGGCTACACCTTC. Residues: CASTTSGTGGCSRKHNYGYTF.

A word on this clone: Other nucleotide sequences from this sample produce the same CDR3. The chain has TRBV6-2 or TRBV6-3 and TRBJ2-1; D gene uncertain. Germline V CDR1 and CDR2: MNHEY, SVGEGT. Trimming removed 0 bases at V and 0 bases at J, with 6 bases between. The CDR3 extends over 15 amino acids. CDR3 in amino acids: CASSYSSLSYNEQFF. CDR3 coding DNA: TGTGCCAGCAGTTACTCTAGCCTCTCCTACAATGAGCAGTTCTTC.

V usage is TRBV3-1 (or the pseudogene TRBV3-2) and J usage is TRBJ2-7; D not certain. Germline CDR1 is LGHDT and CDR2 is YNNKEL (reference sequence). The length of the CDR3 is 11 residues. The V end lost 4 bases, the J end lost 6 bases, and 7 bases lay between the germline ends. The CDR3, as DNA: TGTGCCAGCAGCCGTTTTAGCGAGCAGTACTTC. Residues: CASSRFSEQYF.

The chain employs TRBV9 and TRBJ1-1; 7 nucleotides match TRBD1. This CDR3 contains 16 residues. CDR1 and CDR2 from the germline V gene are SGDLS and YYNGEE. V lost 3 bases and J lost 3; bases outside the gene matches: 11. This CDR3 is CASSAYRGRMDTEAFF. DNA for the CDR3: TGTGCCAGCAGCGCGTACAGGGGCAGGATGGACACTGAAGCTTTCTTT.

The genes are TRBV6-6 and TRBJ1-2, with 9 bases lining up with TRBD1. The V gene end was trimmed by 4 bases and the J gene end by 8 bases; junction bases not matched to a gene: 5. Germline V gives CDR1 MNHNY, CDR2 SVGAGI (reference sequence). This CDR3 has 13 residues. CDR3 nucleotide sequence: TGTGCCAGCAGTTCGACAGGGGGGGAAGGCTACACCTTC. Protein sequence: CASSSTGGEGYTF.

The chain has TRBV29-1 and TRBJ2-5, with D unresolved. Germline V gene lookup returns CDR1 SQVTM and CDR2 ANQGSEA. Deletions cut 6 bases from V and 5 bases from J, with 10 bases between. This CDR3 comprises 11 residues. DNA for the CDR3: TGCAGCGTCACTGTGCGGGAGACCCAGTACTTC. Protein product: CSVTVRETQYF.

The chain employs TRBV4-1 and TRBJ1-5; D not certain. Looked up from germline, CDR1 is MGHRA and CDR2 is YSYEKL. The V end was cut by 3 bases, the J end by 6 bases, with 15 bases between. The CDR3 consists of 15 residues. The CDR3 region has the DNA TGCGCCAGCAGCCATGGGCCCTTGGCGAGTCAGCCCCAGCATTTT. Protein: CASSHGPLASQPQHF.

The chain is built from TRBV11-2 and TRBJ2-7; D perhaps matches TRBD2 (6 bases). Germline CDR1 reads SGHAT; CDR2 reads FQNNGV. The CDR3 extends over 14 amino acids. Trimming pared 3 bases from V and 0 bases from J, leaving 9 bases between. The CDR3 spells CASSFAGPSYEQYF. The CDR3 nucleotides are TGTGCCAGCAGCTTTGCGGGGCCCTCCTACGAGCAGTACTTC.

The chain employs TRBV10-2 and TRBJ1-2, with 9 bases lining up with TRBD1. Germline CDR1 is WSHSY and CDR2 is SAAADI. The CDR3 has 16 residues. V shed 3 bases and J 4 bases; nucleotides not matched to a gene: 9. CDR3 protein: CASSEVGTGWPYGYTF. The CDR3 DNA is TGCGCCAGCAGTGAAGTTGGGACAGGGTGGCCCTATGGCTACACCTTC.

A note on this clone: A much larger clone differs by one base, so this may be a read error. The rearrangement uses TRBV6-5 and TRBJ1-1; 7 bases align to TRBD1. Germline V CDR1 and CDR2: MNHEY, SVGAGI. Unmatched junction bases numbered 1, after V lost 6 bases and J lost 0 bases. The CDR3 spans 13 residues. CDR3 sequence reads: CASRGQMNTEAFF. The CDR3 DNA reads TGTGCCAGCAGGGGACAGATGAACACTGAAGCTTTCTTT.

The chain has TRBV3-1 (or the pseudogene TRBV3-2) and TRBJ1-1; no clear D gene. Germline assignment: CDR1 LGHDT and CDR2 YNNKEL (reference sequence). CDR3 size: 14 residues. V lost 0 bases and J 3 bases, leaving 8 bases between the germline ends. CDR3 sequence reads: CASSQERRDTEAFF. DNA for the CDR3: TGTGCCAGCAGCCAAGAAAGGAGGGACACTGAAGCTTTCTTT.

V gene TRBV7-8 combines with J gene TRBJ1-2; TRBD1 might be the D (6 bases). CDR1 is SGHVS and CDR2 is FQNEAQ in the germline V gene. The CDR3 is made up of 17 amino acids. Trimming stripped 4 bases from V and 0 bases from J, with 18 bases between. CDR3 sequence (DNA): TGTGCCAGCAGCTATGTAAGGACAGTGACCACTAACTATGGCTACACCTTC. Its protein is CASSYVRTVTTNYGYTF. Complete variable domain (other parts from reference TRBV7-8 and TRBJ1-2): GAGVSQSPRYKVAKRGQDVALRCDPISGHVSLFWYQQALGQGPEFLTYFQNEAQLDKSGLPSDRFFAERPEGSVSTLKIQRTQQEDSAVYLCASSYVRTVTTNYGYTFGSGTRLTVV.

This chain joins TRBV5-5 and TRBJ2-1, with no clear D. Trimming stripped 0 bases from V and 0 bases from J, with 7 bases between. The CDR3 runs to 15 residues. Germline lookup yields CDR1 SGHKS and CDR2 YYEKEE (reference sequence). In DNA, the CDR3 is TGTGCCAGCAGCTTGGACCTGAGCTCCTACAATGAGCAGTTCTTC. It encodes CASSLDLSSYNEQFF.

The chain recombines TRBV19 with TRBJ2-3; 15 nucleotides agree with TRBD2. V lost 5 bases, J lost 5 bases, and 14 bases stayed unmatched. This CDR3 contains 19 residues. Germline V gene sequence: CDR1 LNHDA, CDR2 SQIVND (reference sequence). The CDR3: CASSPRTSGGGMLIDTQYF. The CDR3 coding sequence is TGTGCCAGTAGTCCCCGGACTAGCGGGGGGGGAATGTTAATAGATACGCAGTATTTT.

V is TRBV27 and J is TRBJ1-1; 7 bases match TRBD1. With V trimmed by 2 bases and J by 7 bases, 7 bases remained unmatched. CDR1 is MNHEY and CDR2 is SMNVEV in the germline V gene (reference sequence). This CDR3 comprises 14 residues. In nucleotides, the CDR3 is TGTGCCAGCAGTTTAGAAGGGGGCGCAGGTGAAGCTTTCTTT. This sequence encodes CASSLEGGAGEAFF.

V is TRBV12-3 or TRBV12-4 and J is TRBJ2-7; possible D gene TRBD2, 5 bases. This CDR3 is 12 amino acids long. V gave up 10 bases and J gave up 5 bases, with 15 bases separating them. Here the CDR3 DNA reads TGTGCCACCAGAACTAGTACCCACGAGCAGTACTTC. Protein sequence: CATRTSTHEQYF.

V gene TRBV12-3 or TRBV12-4 combines with J gene TRBJ2-7; D is ambiguous. This CDR3 region has 13 residues. V dropped 1 base and J dropped 2 bases, with 6 bases sitting between them. In DNA form, the CDR3 reads TGTGCCAGCAGTTTAGGTAGTCCCTACGAGCAGTACTTC. Translating gives CASSLGSPYEQYF.

The genes are TRBV7-2 and TRBJ2-1; possibly TRBD2 for D (7 bases). This CDR3 is 17 amino acids long. V was cut by 0 bases and J by 10 bases, with 22 bases left in between. Germline CDR1 reads SGHTA; CDR2 reads FQGNSA. CDR3 amino acids: CASSLAGGAGALGEQFF. The CDR3 DNA reads TGTGCCAGCAGCTTAGCGGGAGGGGCGGGGGCCCTTGGAGAGCAGTTCTTC.